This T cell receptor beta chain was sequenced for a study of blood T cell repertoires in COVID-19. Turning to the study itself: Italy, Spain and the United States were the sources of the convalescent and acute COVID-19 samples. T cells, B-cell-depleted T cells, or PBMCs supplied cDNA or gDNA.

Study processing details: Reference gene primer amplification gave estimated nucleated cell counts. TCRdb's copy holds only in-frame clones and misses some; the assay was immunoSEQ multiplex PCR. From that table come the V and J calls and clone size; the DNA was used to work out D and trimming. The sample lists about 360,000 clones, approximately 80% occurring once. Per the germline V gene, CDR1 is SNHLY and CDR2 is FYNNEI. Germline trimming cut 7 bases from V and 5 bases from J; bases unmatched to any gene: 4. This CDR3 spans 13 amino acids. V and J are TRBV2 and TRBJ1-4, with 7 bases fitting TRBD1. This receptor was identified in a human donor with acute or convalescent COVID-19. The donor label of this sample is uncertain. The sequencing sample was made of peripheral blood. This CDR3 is CASNRGMNEKLFF. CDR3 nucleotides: TGTGCCAGCAACAGGGGCATGAATGAAAAACTGTTTTTT. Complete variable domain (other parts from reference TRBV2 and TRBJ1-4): EPEVTQTPSHQVTQMGQEVILRCVPISNHLYFYWYRQILGQKVEFLVSFYNNEISEKSEIFDDQFSVERPDGSNFTLKIRSTKLEDSAMYFCASNRGMNEKLFFGSGTQLSVL.